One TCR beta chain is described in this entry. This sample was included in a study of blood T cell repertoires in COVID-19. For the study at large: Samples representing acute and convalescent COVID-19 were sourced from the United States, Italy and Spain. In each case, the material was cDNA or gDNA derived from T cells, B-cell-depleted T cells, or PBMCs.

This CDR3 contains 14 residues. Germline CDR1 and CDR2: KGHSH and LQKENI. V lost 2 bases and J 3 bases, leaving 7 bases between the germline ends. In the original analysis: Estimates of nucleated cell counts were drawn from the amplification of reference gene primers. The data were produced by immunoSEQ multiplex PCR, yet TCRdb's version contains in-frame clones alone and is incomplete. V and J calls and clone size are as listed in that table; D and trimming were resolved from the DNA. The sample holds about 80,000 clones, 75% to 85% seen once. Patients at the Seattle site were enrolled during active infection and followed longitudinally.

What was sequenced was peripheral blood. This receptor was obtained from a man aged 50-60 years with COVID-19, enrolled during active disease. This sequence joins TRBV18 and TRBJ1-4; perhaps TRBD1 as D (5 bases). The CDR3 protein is CASSPGAANEKLFF. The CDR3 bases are TGTGCCAGCTCACCAGGGGCGGCTAATGAAAAACTGTTTTTT.